This T cell receptor beta chain was documented in a study of shared T cell receptors in the human thymus. Profiled with immunoSEQ multiplex PCR; TCRdb holds only in-frame clones, not every one. The top ten clones hold 0.0085% to 0.012% of a sample with about 660,000 clones, approximately 88% of them seen once. The CDR3 is 20 amino acids. The J segment lost 5 bases and the V segment lost 3 bases, leaving 19 bases of the junction unmatched. Germline assignment: CDR1 SGDLS and CDR2 YYNGEE. The same data also contributed to another study, on human thymus T cells. That publication notes: In corrective heart surgery, resections were taken, and these provided the thymus tissue. Among unrelated individuals, related research reported thymic repertoires that overlapped highly.

This rearrangement joins TRBV9 to TRBJ2-1; 11 positions match TRBD1. The receptor was derived from a boy younger than two with a congenital heart defect. Sequences were obtained from thymocytes. This CDR3 is CASSGKDRGLTRISNNEQFF. CDR3 nucleotides: TGTGCCAGCAGCGGGAAGGACAGGGGGCTTACTAGGATCTCTAACAATGAGCAGTTCTTC.